This T cell receptor (beta chain) appears in the sequencing data of a study of tissue T cells after allogeneic stem cell transplantation. Survey-depth TCRbeta CDR3 sequencing reported V/J genes and productive frequencies. Generated by immunoSEQ multiplex PCR, the TCRdb table keeps only in-frame clones and is missing some. The sample consists of some 48,000 clones, over 65% of them appearing once. As for this clone: Its antigen remains unknown. Mouse gene names and germline throughout. The read ends 1 residue before the CDR3 terminus; that terminus is restored from the germline J gene.

The CDR3 contains 14 residues. V lost 5 bases and J lost 0, with 9 bases in between. Germline V lookup: CDR1 LGHNA, CDR2 YSYQKL. Broader study findings: In patients and mice, blood and spleen missed much of tissue repertoire. Few T cell clones were shared across patients, but motif clusters showed tissue-specific shared signatures.

Sequencing was done on a sample of sorted cells pooled from one or two spleens. The sequence came from a pool of C57BL/6 mice in good health. This chain joins TRBV2 and TRBJ2-5, with D possibly being TRBD1 (5 bases). The sequenced part of the CDR3 DNA is TGTGCCAGCAGCTGGACACTTAACCAAGACACCCAGTAC. Translation: CASSWTLNQDTQY. In full, the CDR3 is CASSWTLNQDTQYF.